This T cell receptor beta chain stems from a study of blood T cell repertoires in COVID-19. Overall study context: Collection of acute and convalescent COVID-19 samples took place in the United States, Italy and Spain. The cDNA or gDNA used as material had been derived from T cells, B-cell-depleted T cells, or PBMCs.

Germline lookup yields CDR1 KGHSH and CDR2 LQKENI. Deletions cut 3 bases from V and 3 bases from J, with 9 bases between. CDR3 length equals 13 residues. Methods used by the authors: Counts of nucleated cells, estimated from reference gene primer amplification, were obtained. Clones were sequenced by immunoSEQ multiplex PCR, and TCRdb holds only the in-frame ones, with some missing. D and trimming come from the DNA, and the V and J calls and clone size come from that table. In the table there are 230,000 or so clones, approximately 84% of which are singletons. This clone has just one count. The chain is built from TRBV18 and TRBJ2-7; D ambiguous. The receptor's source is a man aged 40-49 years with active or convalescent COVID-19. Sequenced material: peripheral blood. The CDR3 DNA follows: TGTGCCAGCTCACCGATCGACAACTACGAGCAGTACTTC. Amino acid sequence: CASSPIDNYEQYF.